This passage covers 8 T cell receptor beta chains from one sample sequenced in a study of spatial heterogeneity in lung cancer. The study, taken as a whole, reports: For expanded intratumoral alpha and beta TCRs, counts tracked tumor mutation counts.

For these TCRs, the target antigens are not known. This sample's time point: sample taken at primary tumor resection. Via MiXCR, TCRdb re-called the 5' RACE reads, giving one row per CDR3 protein. The sample holds roughly 19,000 distinct CDR3 sequences, approximately 15% seen once. The material was lung tumor tissue, obtained at surgery. Receptors originate from a female donor with early-stage non-small cell lung cancer.

This clonotype turned up a few times. The chain joins TRBV29-1 to TRBJ2-3, with TRBD1 matching 10 bases. The trim removed 5 bases at V and 0 bases at J, leaving 8 bases unmatched. Germline-derived CDR1 and CDR2 are SQVTM and ANQGSEA. This CDR3 is 16 amino acids long. The chain's CDR3 is CSVSTGGQVSTDTQYF. Here the CDR3 DNA reads TGCAGCGTTTCGACAGGGGGCCAGGTTAGCACAGATACGCAGTATTTT.

This clonotype was counted ten times or more. The V gene is TRBV24-1, the J gene TRBJ2-1; 11 positions agree with TRBD1. Germline V gives CDR1 KGHDR, CDR2 SFDVKD. Trimming took 3 bases from V and 3 from J; bases not matched to a gene: 6. The CDR3 length is 17 residues. The CDR3 is CATSDGGTGGIYNEQFF. CDR3 bases: TGTGCCACCAGTGATGGGGGGACAGGGGGTATCTACAATGAGCAGTTCTTC.

This clonotype was detected a few times. The chain combines TRBV15 with TRBJ2-7, with 9 bases that match TRBD1. The V and J ends lost 2 bases and 6 bases, in that order; junction bases with no gene match: 8. Germline loops: CDR1 LNHNV, CDR2 YYDKDF (reference sequence). This CDR3 is 15 amino acids long. CDR3 nucleotides: TGTGCCACCAGCAGATGGGGACAGGGTCAAAGCGAGCAGTACTTC. Translated: CATSRWGQGQSEQYF.

This chain connects TRBV28 to TRBJ2-5; 7 bases line up with TRBD1. CDR1 is MDHEN, CDR2 SYDVKM, per germline. CDR3 size: 15 residues. V was pared by 4 bases and J by 1 base, with 6 bases of the junction left unmatched. CDR3 protein: CASSSERDSQETQYF. CDR3 sequence (DNA): TGTGCCAGCAGTTCCGAACGGGACAGCCAAGAGACCCAGTACTTC.

This clonotype has just a few counts. The chain recombines TRBV12-3 or TRBV12-4 with TRBJ2-7; 12 bases align to TRBD2. The CDR3 extends over 14 amino acids. V dropped 4 bases and J dropped 10; count of bases not matched to a gene: 8. The CDR3 DNA sequence: TGTGCCAGCAGTTACGCCGGGACTAGCGGGTCTCAGTACTTC. Amino acid sequence: CASSYAGTSGSQYF.

This chain uses TRBV7-9 with TRBJ2-4; D is unresolved. V gave up 1 base and J gave up 2 bases, with 6 bases separating them. The CDR3 totals 14 residues. Per germline, CDR1 SEHNR and CDR2 FQNEAQ (reference sequence). The CDR3 nucleotides read TGTGCCAGCAGCTTAGTGGGGACCAAAAACATTCAGTACTTC. Translation: CASSLVGTKNIQYF.

This clonotype has ten or more counts. This sequence joins TRBV29-1 and TRBJ2-1; no reliable D call. The germline V and J ends were trimmed by 3 bases and 6 bases, with 6 bases remaining between them. The germline CDR1 and CDR2 sequences are SQVTM and ANQGSEA. The CDR3 loop spans 11 amino acids. The CDR3 DNA follows: TGCAGCGTTGAGTCTGCCAATGAGCAGTTCTTC. Translation: CSVESANEQFF.

This clonotype was recorded many times. The chain combines TRBV27 with TRBJ2-7; 7 positions match TRBD1. Germline V gene lookup returns CDR1 MNHEY and CDR2 SMNVEV (reference sequence). This CDR3 is 14 amino acids long. The ends lost 3 bases at V and 3 bases at J; junction bases unmatched: 5. CDR3 sequence: CASSFRGQDYEQYF. In DNA, the CDR3 is TGTGCCAGCAGTTTCCGCGGACAGGACTACGAGCAGTACTTC.